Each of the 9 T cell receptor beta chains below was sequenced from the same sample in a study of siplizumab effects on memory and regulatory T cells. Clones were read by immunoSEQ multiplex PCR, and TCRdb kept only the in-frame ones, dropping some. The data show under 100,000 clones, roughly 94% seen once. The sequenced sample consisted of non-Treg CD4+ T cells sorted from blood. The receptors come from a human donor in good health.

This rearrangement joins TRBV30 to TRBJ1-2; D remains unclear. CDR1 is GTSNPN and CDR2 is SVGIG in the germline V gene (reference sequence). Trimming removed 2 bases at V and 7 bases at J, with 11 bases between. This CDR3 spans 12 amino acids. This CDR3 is CAWSTQYFGYTF. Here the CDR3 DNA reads TGTGCCTGGAGTACGCAATACTTTGGCTACACCTTC. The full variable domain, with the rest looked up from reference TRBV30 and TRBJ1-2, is SQTIHQWPATLVQPVGSPLSLECTVEGTSNPNLYWYRQAAGRGLQLLFYSVGIGQISSEVPQNLSASRPQDRQFILSSKKLLLSDSGFYLCAWSTQYFGYTFGSGTRLTVV.

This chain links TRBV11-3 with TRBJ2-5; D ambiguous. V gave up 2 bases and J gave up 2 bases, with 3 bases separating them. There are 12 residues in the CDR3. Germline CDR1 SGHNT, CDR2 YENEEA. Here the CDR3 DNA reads TGTGCCAGCAGCTTAAATCAAGAGACCCAGTACTTC. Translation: CASSLNQETQYF.

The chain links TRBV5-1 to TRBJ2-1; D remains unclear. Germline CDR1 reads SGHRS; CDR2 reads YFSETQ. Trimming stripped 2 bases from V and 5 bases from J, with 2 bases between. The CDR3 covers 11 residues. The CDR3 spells CASSFHNEQFF. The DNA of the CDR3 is TGCGCCAGCAGCTTCCACAATGAGCAGTTCTTC.

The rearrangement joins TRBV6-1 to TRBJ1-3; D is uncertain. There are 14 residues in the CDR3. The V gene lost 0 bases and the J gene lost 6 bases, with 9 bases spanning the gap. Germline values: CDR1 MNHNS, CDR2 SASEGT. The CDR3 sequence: CASSEAGSINTIYF. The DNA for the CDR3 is TGTGCCAGCAGTGAAGCGGGCAGTATAAACACCATATATTTT.

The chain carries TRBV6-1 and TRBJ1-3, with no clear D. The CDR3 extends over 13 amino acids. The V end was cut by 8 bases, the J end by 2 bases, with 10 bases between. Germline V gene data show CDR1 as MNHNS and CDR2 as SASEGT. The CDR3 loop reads CASGLTTGNTIYF. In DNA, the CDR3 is TGTGCCAGCGGCCTGACGACTGGAAACACCATATATTTT.

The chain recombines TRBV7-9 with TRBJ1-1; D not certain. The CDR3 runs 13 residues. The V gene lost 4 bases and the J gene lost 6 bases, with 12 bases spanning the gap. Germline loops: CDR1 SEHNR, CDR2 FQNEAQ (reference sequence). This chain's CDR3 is CASSSYHSPEAFF. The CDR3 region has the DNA TGTGCCAGCAGCTCCTATCATTCCCCTGAAGCTTTCTTT.

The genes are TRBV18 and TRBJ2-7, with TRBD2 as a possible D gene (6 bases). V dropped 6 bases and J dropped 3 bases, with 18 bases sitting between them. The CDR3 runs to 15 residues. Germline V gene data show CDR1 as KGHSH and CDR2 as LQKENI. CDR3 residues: CASSLRGGADYEQYF. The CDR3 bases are TGTGCCAGCTCTCTGAGGGGCGGGGCCGACTACGAGCAGTACTTC. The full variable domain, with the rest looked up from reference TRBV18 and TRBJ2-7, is NAGVMQNPRHLVRRRGQEARLRCSPMKGHSHVYWYRQLPEEGLKFMVYLQKENIIDESGMPKERFSAEFPKEGPSILRIQQVVRGDSAAYFCASSLRGGADYEQYFGPGTRLTVT.

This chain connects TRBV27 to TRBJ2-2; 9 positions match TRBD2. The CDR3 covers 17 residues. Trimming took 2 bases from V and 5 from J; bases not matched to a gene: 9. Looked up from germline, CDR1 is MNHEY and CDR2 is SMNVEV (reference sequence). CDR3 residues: CASSLVIRREGTGELFF. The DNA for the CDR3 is TGTGCCAGCAGTTTAGTGATCCGGCGGGAGGGTACCGGGGAGCTGTTTTTT.

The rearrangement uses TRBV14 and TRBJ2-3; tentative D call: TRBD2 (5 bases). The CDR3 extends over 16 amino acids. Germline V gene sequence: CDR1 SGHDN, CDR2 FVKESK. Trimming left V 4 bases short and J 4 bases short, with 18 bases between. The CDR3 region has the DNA TGTGCCAGCAGCCGTTTATCCGGGGAGCCCCCAGATACGCAGTATTTT. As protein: CASSRLSGEPPDTQYF. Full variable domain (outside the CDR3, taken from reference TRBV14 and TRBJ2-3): EAGVTQFPSHSVIEKGQTVTLRCDPISGHDNLYWYRRVMGKEIKFLLHFVKESKQDESGMPNNRFLAERTGGTYSTLKVQPAELEDSGVYFCASSRLSGEPPDTQYFGPGTRLTVL.